This T cell receptor beta chain was sequenced during a study of vaccination effects on CD4 cells after COVID-19. Broader study findings: Few convalescent patients and no early post-infection timepoints were included in the study. After vaccination, at late timepoints, clones induced by infection and by vaccine contracted markedly.

Expansion of antigen-specific CD4+ T cells with viral peptide pools was carried out by the ViraFEST assay before sequencing. Once cultured for under 11 days, the cells underwent separation to obtain CD4+ T cells. In the vaccine recipients, nucleocapsid antibodies were negative and there was no prior SARS-CoV-2 infection. Every well got 1.5 million to 2.5 million PBMC, which were grown with around 11 IU/ml IL-2 and approximately 9.7 ug/ml peptides. Half-medium exchanges with IL-2 medium took place on days 3 and 7. The repertoire was sequenced with immunoSEQ multiplex PCR; TCRdb's copy has only in-frame clones and lacks some. The repertoire holds 65,000 to 90,000 clones, with roughly 79% as singletons. Trimming removed 0 bases from V and 2 bases from J, with 5 bases in between. CDR3 length: 15 residues. In germline, CDR1 is MNHEY, CDR2 SVGAGI. In regard to this clone: Its antigen is not identified.

This clonotype originated in a human donor who received a COVID-19 vaccine. V is TRBV6-5 and J is TRBJ2-6; D unclear. The sample consisted of CD4+ T cells from PBMCs cultured with HCoV-NL63 spike peptides, taken before COVID-19 vaccination. CDR3 residues: CASSYSLTGANVLTF. The CDR3 DNA follows: TGTGCCAGCAGTTACTCACTGACTGGGGCCAACGTCCTGACTTTC.